This TCR beta chain is from a study of neurological immune-mediated disorders. The table lists this clonotype with a few counts. 5'RACE with 10-nucleotide random UMIs generated the cDNA. TCRdb reprocessed the 5' RACE reads via MiXCR and lists one record per CDR3 protein. The sample has tens of thousands of distinct CDR3 sequences; 7.2% are singletons. The CDR3 consists of 15 residues. Per the germline V gene, CDR1 is SGDLS and CDR2 is YYNGEE. The V and J ends lost 4 bases and 1 base respectively, with 14 bases between them. Sequencing was performed on CD4+ T cells from blood. This chain links TRBV9 with TRBJ1-1; D is ambiguous. The clonotype was recovered from a middle-aged man in good health. The CDR3 bases are TGTGCCAGCAGCCCCCACCCAGGCGAGAACACTGAAGCTTTCTTT. Protein: CASSPHPGENTEAFF.